This TCR beta chain originates from a study of T cell changes during pregnancy in multiple sclerosis (dated by TCRdb to the late 2010s). The study in broad terms: Changes in the T cell repertoire over the course of pregnancy were examined in this study in women with multiple sclerosis.

A distance of 4 bases separates the germline ends of V and J, which lose 0 bases and 7 bases respectively. The CDR3 contains 11 residues, cysteine and phenylalanine counted. CDR3 DNA is the only sequence kept; it has 33 bases, read in frame from the first base. Based on the germline V gene (reference sequence), the CDR1 and CDR2 sequences are MNHNY and SVGAGI. Comments on this clone: The antigen it recognizes is unknown. No much larger clonotype is one base removed from it; base qualities were not supplied.

Receptors were amplified or captured by the immunoSEQ multiplex PCR assay. TCRdb holds this immuneACCESS table with in-frame rearrangements only. Some clones are missing; in checked studies, unresolved V genes explain under half, and the rest has no known cause. The sample yields 50,000 to 70,000 clones; about nine tenths were counted once. Over 2% of the sample is held by the ten biggest clonotypes. The chain is made from TRBV6-6 and TRBJ2-7, with an unclear D gene assignment. The sequence came from a female donor in good health, enrolled as a control in a pregnancy study. The input for sequencing was peripheral blood, taken in the third trimester of pregnancy. In nucleotide form, the sequence is TGTGCCAGCAGTTACTCGAGGGAGCAGTACTTC. Translated, it gives CASSYSREQYF.